Here is one T cell receptor beta chain with its context. No antigen is known for it. The primer mix covered 54 TRBV segments and 13 TRBJ segments. Sequenced by immunoSEQ multiplex PCR; TCRdb stores in-frame clones only, minus some. The table records 85,000 to 90,000 clones, approximately 89% of them present only once. These data originate in a study of T cell repertoires and HLA-DP antigens. Trimming removed 0 bases at V and 9 bases at J, with 6 bases between. The CDR3 is made up of 13 amino acids. The germline gives CDR1 SGHDN, CDR2 FVKESK. Material: CD4+ T cells from PBMCs. The sequence derives from a man aged 50-60 years in good health and CMV-seronegative. The chain recombines TRBV14 with TRBJ1-6; D is unclear. The CDR3 protein is CASSQDVGSPLHF. CDR3 sequence (DNA): TGTGCCAGCAGCCAAGATGTGGGTTCACCCCTCCACTTT.